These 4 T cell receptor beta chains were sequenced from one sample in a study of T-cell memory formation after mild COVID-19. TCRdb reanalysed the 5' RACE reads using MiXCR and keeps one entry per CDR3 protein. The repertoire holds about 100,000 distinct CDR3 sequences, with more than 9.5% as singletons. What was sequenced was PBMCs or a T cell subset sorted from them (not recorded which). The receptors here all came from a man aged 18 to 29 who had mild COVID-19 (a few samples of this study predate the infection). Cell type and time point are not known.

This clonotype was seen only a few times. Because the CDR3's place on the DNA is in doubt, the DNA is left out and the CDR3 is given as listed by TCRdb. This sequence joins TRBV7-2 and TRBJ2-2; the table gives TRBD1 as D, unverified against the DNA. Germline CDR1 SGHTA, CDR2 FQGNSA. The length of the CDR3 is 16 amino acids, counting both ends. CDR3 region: CASSSPRGRAGELFFF.

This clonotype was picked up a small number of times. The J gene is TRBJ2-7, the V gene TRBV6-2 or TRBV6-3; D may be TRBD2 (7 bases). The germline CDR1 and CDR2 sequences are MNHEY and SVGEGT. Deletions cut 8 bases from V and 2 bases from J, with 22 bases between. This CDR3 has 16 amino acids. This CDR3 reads CASASRGYGGPYEQYF. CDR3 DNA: TGTGCCAGCGCGTCAAGAGGGTACGGGGGGCCCTACGAGCAGTACTTC.

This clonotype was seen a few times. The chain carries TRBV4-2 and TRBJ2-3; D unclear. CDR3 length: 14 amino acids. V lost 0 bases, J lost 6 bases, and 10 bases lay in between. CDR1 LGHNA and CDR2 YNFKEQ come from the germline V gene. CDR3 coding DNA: TGTGCCAGCAGCCAAGAGGGGTCGATGGATACGCAGTATTTT. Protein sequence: CASSQEGSMDTQYF.

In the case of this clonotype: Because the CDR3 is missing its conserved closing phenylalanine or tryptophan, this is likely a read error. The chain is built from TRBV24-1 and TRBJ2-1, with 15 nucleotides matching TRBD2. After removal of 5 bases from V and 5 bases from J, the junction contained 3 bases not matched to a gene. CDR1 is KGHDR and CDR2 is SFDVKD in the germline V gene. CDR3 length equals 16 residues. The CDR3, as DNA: TGTGCCACCAGTGGGGGACTAGCGGGAGGCAACAATGAGCAGTTCTTA. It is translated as CATSGGLAGGNNEQFL.